Below, 13 T cell receptor beta chains from the same sample are listed, as sequenced in a study of graft-versus-host responses after intestinal transplantation. Profiled with immunoSEQ multiplex PCR; TCRdb holds only in-frame clones, not every one. Of over 75,000 clones listed, around 87% were seen once; the top ten hold around 8%. Their antigens are not known. This sample comprised unstimulated CD8+ T cells sorted from spleen or lymph node cells, obtained before transplant. The origin of the receptors is a human donor who was the organ donor for an intestinal transplant.

The chain is built from TRBV7-9 and TRBJ2-7; TRBD1 might be the D (6 bases). The CDR3 covers 16 residues. V lost 4 bases, J lost 0 bases, and 16 bases lay in between. Germline V gene sequence: CDR1 SEHNR, CDR2 FQNEAQ (reference sequence). The CDR3 DNA follows: TGTGCCAGCAGCTCGCCTCGACAGGACCTCTCCTACGAGCAGTACTTC. Translation: CASSSPRQDLSYEQYF.

The rearrangement uses TRBV4-2 and TRBJ2-7; TRBD2 aligns across 9 bases. CDR3 size: 14 residues. The V gene end was trimmed by 2 bases and the J gene end by 4 bases; junction bases not matched to a gene: 3. Germline lookup yields CDR1 LGHNA and CDR2 YNFKEQ. The CDR3 DNA follows: TGTGCCAGCAGCCAATTTAGCGGGGGTTACGAGCAGTACTTC. Its protein is CASSQFSGGYEQYF.

This clone has just a few counts. The V call is TRBV2, the J call TRBJ1-2; D unresolved. CDR1 and CDR2 from the germline V gene are SNHLY and FYNNEI. The CDR3 is 11 residues long. Trimming pared 7 bases from V and 6 bases from J, leaving 9 bases between. The DNA of the CDR3 is TGTGCCAGCACCCCGGCGGATGGCTACACCTTC. Translating it yields CASTPADGYTF.

This clone was found once. The V gene is TRBV4-2, the J gene TRBJ2-7; 11 nucleotides match TRBD2. The germline CDR1 and CDR2 sequences are LGHNA and YNFKEQ. The CDR3 covers 15 residues. The V and J ends lost 3 bases and 2 bases, in that order; junction bases with no gene match: 3. The CDR3 DNA is TGTGCCAGCAGCCAGGGACTAGCGGAGGCCTACGAGCAGTACTTC. Its translation is CASSQGLAEAYEQYF.

The rearrangement links TRBV28 to TRBJ2-2; 9 bases are shared with TRBD1. The CDR3 is 16 residues long. J gave up 5 bases and V 5 bases, and 9 bases lay outside the gene matches. Germline loops: CDR1 MDHEN, CDR2 SYDVKM. The CDR3 coding sequence is TGTGCCAGCAGTCCCTCGGACAGGGGCGAAACCGGGGAGCTGTTTTTT. This gives the protein CASSPSDRGETGELFF.

This clone has just a few counts. The chain has TRBV6-5 and TRBJ2-6; the D gene is possibly TRBD1 (6 bases). The CDR3 consists of 14 residues. V lost 8 bases and J lost 1, with 9 bases in between. The V gene's germline CDR1 is MNHEY and CDR2 SVGAGI. The CDR3 DNA follows: TGTGCCAGCGGCGGACAGTCTGGGGCCAACGTCCTGACTTTC. This sequence encodes CASGGQSGANVLTF.

This chain links TRBV4-2 with TRBJ1-2; TRBD1 might be the D (6 bases). The CDR3 extends over 13 amino acids. V was trimmed by 0 bases and J by 9 bases, leaving 11 bases between them. CDR1 and CDR2 from the germline V gene are LGHNA and YNFKEQ. DNA of the CDR3: TGTGCCAGCAGCCAAGATTCGGGGGCCAGCTACACCTTC. It translates to CASSQDSGASYTF.

The genes are TRBV28 and TRBJ2-7; D is possibly TRBD2 (5 bases). The CDR3 length is 14 residues. The V gene's germline CDR1 is MDHEN and CDR2 SYDVKM. Trimming stripped 6 bases from V and 3 bases from J, with 15 bases between. The CDR3 DNA reads as TGTGCCAGCAGCCAGATCCCCGGAGGCTACGAGCAGTACTTC. Amino acids: CASSQIPGGYEQYF.

The chain combines TRBV4-2 with TRBJ2-1, with 8 positions matching TRBD2. The CDR3 is 18 amino acids. V trimming: 6 bases; J trimming: 6 bases; junction bases outside the gene matches: 19. Germline lookup yields CDR1 LGHNA and CDR2 YNFKEQ. The CDR3 bases are TGTGCCAGCAGTCGAACGAAACCAAGCGGGGGACCCCCCAATGAGCAGTTCTTC. The encoded protein is CASSRTKPSGGPPNEQFF.

This chain links TRBV19 with TRBJ1-4, with TRBD1 matching over 7 bases. Trimming cost V 7 bases and J 10 bases; bases outside gene matches: 6. The CDR3 runs to 12 residues. From germline, CDR1 is LNHDA and CDR2 SQIVND (reference sequence). The CDR3 reads CASMEGAGKLFF. CDR3 sequence (DNA): TGTGCCAGTATGGAGGGGGCGGGAAAACTGTTTTTT.

This clone was seen more than once but under ten times. CDR3 nucleotide sequence: TGTGCCAGCAAAAGAACCGCAACCTACGAGCAGTACTTC. Protein: CASKRTATYEQYF. J is TRBJ2-7 and V is TRBV6-1; no definite D call. CDR3 length: 13 residues. Looked up from germline, CDR1 is MNHNS and CDR2 is SASEGT. Trimming removed 7 bases at V and 2 bases at J, with 12 bases between.

The chain joins TRBV27 to TRBJ2-2, with 10 bases matching TRBD1. Trimming removed 5 bases from V and 7 bases from J; junction bases left unmatched: 10. The CDR3 is 16 amino acids. Germline V gene lookup returns CDR1 MNHEY and CDR2 SMNVEV (reference sequence). CDR3 sequence: CASSLDWTGGLGELFF. The CDR3 DNA follows: TGTGCCAGCAGTCTCGACTGGACAGGGGGGCTCGGGGAGCTGTTTTTT.

The chain employs TRBV4-1 and TRBJ1-5, with a possible D match to TRBD1 (6 bases). The germline V gene has CDR1 MGHRA and CDR2 YSYEKL. The CDR3 runs 18 residues. The V end was cut by 7 bases, the J end by 0 bases, with 22 bases between. Here the CDR3 DNA reads TGCGCCAGCACATACAGGGCACCGGCTGCGGGTAGCAATCAGCCCCAGCATTTT. As protein: CASTYRAPAAGSNQPQHF.